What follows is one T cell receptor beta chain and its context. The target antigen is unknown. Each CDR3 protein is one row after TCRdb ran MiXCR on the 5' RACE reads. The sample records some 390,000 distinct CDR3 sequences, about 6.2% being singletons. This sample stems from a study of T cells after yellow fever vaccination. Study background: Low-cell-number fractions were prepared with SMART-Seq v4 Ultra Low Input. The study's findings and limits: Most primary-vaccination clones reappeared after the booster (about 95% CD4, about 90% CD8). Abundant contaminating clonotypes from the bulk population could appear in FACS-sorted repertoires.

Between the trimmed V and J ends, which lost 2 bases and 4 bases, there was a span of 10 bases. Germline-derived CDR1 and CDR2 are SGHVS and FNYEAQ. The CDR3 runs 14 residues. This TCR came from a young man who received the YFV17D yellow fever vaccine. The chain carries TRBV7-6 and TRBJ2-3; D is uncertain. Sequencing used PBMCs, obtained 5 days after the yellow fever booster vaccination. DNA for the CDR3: TGTGCCAGCAGCTTACTCGGCGAATCAGATACGCAGTATTTT. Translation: CASSLLGESDTQYF. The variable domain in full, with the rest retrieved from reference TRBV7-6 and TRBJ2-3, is GAGVSQSPRYKVTKRGQDVALRCDPISGHVSLYWYRQALGQGPEFLTYFNYEAQQDKSGLPNDRFSAERPEGSISTLTIQRTEQRDSAMYRCASSLLGESDTQYFGPGTRLTVL.